Below, 10 T cell receptor beta chains from the same sample are listed, as sequenced in a study of CD8 T cells in Susac syndrome. Reverse transcription of roughly 0.5 to 1 ug RNA was performed with random hexamers. In TCRdb, the immunoSEQ multiplex PCR reads were re-called with MiXCR into one record per CDR3 protein. The sample contains about 130,000 distinct CDR3 sequences, around 96% of which appear only once. Sample: CD4+ T cells from PBMCs. All receptors come from a human donor in good health.

The chain employs TRBV4-1 and TRBJ1-1; D is possibly TRBD1 (5 bases). The V and J ends lost 0 bases and 3 bases respectively, with 14 bases between them. Germline CDR1 and CDR2: MGHRA and YSYEKL. The length of the CDR3 is 16 residues. The DNA of the CDR3 is TGCGCCAGCAGCCAAGACCCCTCTTCAGGGTACACTGAAGCTTTCTTT. It yields the protein CASSQDPSSGYTEAFF.

The chain recombines TRBV3-1 with TRBJ2-7, with D possibly called TRBD1 or TRBD2 (5 bases each). Germline CDR1 and CDR2: LGHDT and YNNKEL (reference sequence). Trimming cost V 0 bases and J 3 bases, with 15 bases left between them. The CDR3 length is 16 residues. The CDR3 here is CASSQDRGGTNYEQYF. As DNA, the CDR3 is TGTGCCAGCAGCCAAGATCGAGGTGGGACCAACTACGAGCAGTACTTC.

V gene TRBV29-1 combines with J gene TRBJ2-3; D call uncertain. V shed 2 bases and J shed 4 bases, with 7 bases lying between them. CDR1 and CDR2 from the germline V gene are SQVTM and ANQGSEA. This CDR3 spans 12 amino acids. CDR3 nucleotides: TGCAGCGTTGAACTAGTCTCAGATACGCAGTATTTT. The encoded protein is CSVELVSDTQYF.

The chain couples TRBV10-3 to TRBJ2-1; perhaps TRBD2 as D (6 bases). Trimming shortened V by 4 bases and J by 0 bases, and 10 bases separated the two germline ends. The CDR3 is 15 amino acids. Per the germline V gene, CDR1 is ENHRY and CDR2 is SYGVKD. CDR3: CAISGSGTSYNEQFF. The CDR3 nucleotides are TGTGCCATCAGTGGTAGCGGCACCTCCTACAATGAGCAGTTCTTC.

The V gene is TRBV27, the J gene TRBJ2-1, with D tentatively TRBD1 (6 bases). The V gene's germline CDR1 is MNHEY and CDR2 SMNVEV (reference sequence). CDR3 length: 16 residues. V gave up 6 bases and J gave up 6 bases, with 21 bases separating them. The CDR3 DNA follows: TGTGCCAGCAGACTATACAGGGCTATGGCCACCAATGAGCAGTTCTTC. Encoded protein: CASRLYRAMATNEQFF.

In this sample, this clonotype turned up once. J is TRBJ2-1 and V is TRBV29-1; D not certain. V was trimmed by 2 bases and J by 7 bases, leaving 12 bases between them. Germline-derived CDR1 and CDR2 are SQVTM and ANQGSEA. The CDR3 consists of 13 residues. The CDR3 loop reads CSVETPTVNEQFF. The CDR3 bases are TGCAGCGTTGAAACCCCCACTGTTAATGAGCAGTTCTTC.

The chain combines TRBV18 with TRBJ1-2; TRBD1 aligns across 11 bases. Germline CDR1 is KGHSH and CDR2 is LQKENI. This CDR3 spans 14 amino acids. The V gene end was trimmed by 2 bases and the J gene end by 8 bases; junction bases not matched to a gene: 4. CDR3 region: CASSPGTGGIGYTF. CDR3 nucleotide sequence: TGTGCCAGCTCACCAGGGACAGGGGGGATCGGCTACACCTTC.

The rearrangement uses TRBV20-1 and TRBJ2-5, with a tentative D call TRBD1 (6 bases). CDR3 size: 14 residues. V was shortened by 1 base and J by 1 base, with 10 bases between the two germline ends. CDR1 and CDR2 (germline): DFQATT, SNEGSKA (reference sequence). The CDR3: CSARGTATQETQYF. The CDR3 region has the DNA TGCAGTGCTAGAGGGACAGCCACCCAAGAGACCCAGTACTTC.

The chain links TRBV19 to TRBJ1-5; D possibly corresponds to TRBD1 (5 bases). Germline-derived CDR1 and CDR2 are LNHDA and SQIVND (reference sequence). The CDR3 sequence is 15 residues long. V lost 6 bases and J 7 bases, leaving 19 bases between the germline ends. CDR3 amino acids: CASSNSVRAGQPQHF. CDR3 bases: TGTGCCAGTAGCAACAGTGTCAGGGCGGGACAGCCCCAGCATTTT.

This sequence joins TRBV19 and TRBJ1-2, with 7 positions matching TRBD1. CDR3 length equals 13 residues. J gave up 4 bases and V 7 bases, and 6 bases lay outside the gene matches. CDR1 is LNHDA and CDR2 is SQIVND in the germline V gene (reference sequence). CDR3 sequence reads: CASMTGQLYGYTF. The CDR3 nucleotides are TGTGCCAGTATGACGGGACAGCTCTATGGCTACACCTTC.